Presented here are 32 T cell receptor beta chains from one specimen sequenced in a study of monozygotic twins with inflammatory bowel disease. Following a re-call of the 5' RACE reads, TCRdb has one entry per CDR3 protein and lacks DNA. Recorded for this sample: fewer than 200,000 distinct CDR3 sequences. The specimen was blood. The source is a human donor with ulcerative colitis or Crohn's disease, or a healthy co-twin of an affected twin (not recorded which).

The chain couples TRBV5-1 to TRBJ1-1; TCRdb indicates TRBD1, and absent DNA this call remains unverified. This CDR3 is built from 16 residues. Germline-derived CDR1 and CDR2 are SGHRS and YFSETQ. The CDR3 region is CASSLDQGARNTEAFF.

The chain joins TRBV7-9 to TRBJ2-5; TCRdb picks TRBD2, but there is no DNA to check that call. Germline CDR1 reads SEHNR; CDR2 reads FQNEAQ (reference sequence). This CDR3 is 14 amino acids long. The CDR3 protein is CASSQPGLKETQYF.

The chain recombines TRBV5-6 with TRBJ2-7. Germline CDR1 SGHDT, CDR2 YYEEEE. The CDR3 sequence is 15 residues long. Here the CDR3 reads CASSLSWIRSYEQYF.

V gene TRBV6-7 combines with J gene TRBJ2-6; TCRdb gives TRBD1 as the D gene, but with no DNA this cannot be confirmed. TRBV6-7 is noted as an ORF with a role that remains uncertain. The CDR3 contains 18 residues. The CDR3 is CASSYFPGQNSGANVLTF.

The V and J genes are TRBV7-9 and TRBJ2-6; TCRdb names TRBD2, which stays unverified in the absence of DNA. Germline V gene sequence: CDR1 SEHNR, CDR2 FQNEAQ (reference sequence). The CDR3 totals 15 residues. CDR3 amino acids: CAIRGPLSGANVLTF.

This chain links TRBV12-3 or TRBV12-4 with TRBJ1-6. This CDR3 spans 17 amino acids. CDR3 region: CASSLASGSSYNSPLHF.

The J gene is TRBJ2-7, the V gene TRBV5-1; there is no DNA to check the TCRdb D call of TRBD1. CDR1 and CDR2 (germline): SGHRS, YFSETQ. This CDR3 spans 14 amino acids. The CDR3 region is CASSWGQGTDEQYF.

CDR3 in amino acids: CSVSEGHTQETQYF. The rearrangement joins TRBV29-1 to TRBJ2-5; checking the TCRdb D call of TRBD1 is not possible without DNA. Germline CDR1 SQVTM, CDR2 ANQGSEA. CDR3 length equals 14 residues.

The rearrangement uses TRBV7-2 and TRBJ2-1; TCRdb designates TRBD2, a call that cannot be tested without DNA. The CDR3 spans 16 residues. CDR1 is SGHTA, CDR2 FQGNSA, per germline. The CDR3 region is CASSLGASGRGDEQFF.

The rearrangement uses TRBV5-5 and TRBJ2-4; TCRdb indicates TRBD1, and absent DNA this call remains unverified. Germline-derived CDR1 and CDR2 are SGHKS and YYEKEE (reference sequence). The CDR3 runs to 17 residues. The CDR3 reads CASSPLTGRVAKNIQYF.

V is TRBV5-1 and J is TRBJ2-1; the D call of TRBD1 rests on TCRdb alone, since no DNA is present to check it. The CDR3 loop spans 18 amino acids. Germline CDR1 is SGHRS and CDR2 is YFSETQ. The CDR3 reads CASRGGTGESSSYNEQFF. The whole variable domain, filled in from reference TRBV5-1 and TRBJ2-1, reads KAGVTQTPRYLIKTRGQQVTLSCSPISGHRSVSWYQQTPGQGLQFLFEYFSETQRNKGNFPGRFSGRQFSNSRSEMNVSTLELGDSALYLCASRGGTGESSSYNEQFFGPGTRLTVL.

The chain couples TRBV4-2 to TRBJ2-3; TCRdb's D call, TRBD1, is unchecked because there is no DNA. This CDR3 has 15 residues. Germline V gives CDR1 LGHNA, CDR2 YNFKEQ. CDR3 sequence reads: CASSTGSGAGDTQYF.

V usage is TRBV6-1 and J usage is TRBJ2-2; TCRdb names TRBD1, which stays unverified in the absence of DNA. This CDR3 contains 13 residues. CDR1 and CDR2 (germline): MNHNS, SASEGT. CDR3 loop: CASAGTGTGELFF.

The chain joins TRBV5-6 to TRBJ2-5; TCRdb calls TRBD1, which cannot be checked without DNA. Germline values: CDR1 SGHDT, CDR2 YYEEEE. The CDR3 is made up of 14 amino acids. CDR3 sequence: CASSRDRSGETQYF.

J is TRBJ1-1 and V is TRBV6-1. Germline assignment: CDR1 MNHNS and CDR2 SASEGT. This CDR3 region has 18 residues. CDR3 protein: CASSTTLDPILGNTEAFF.

This chain joins TRBV20-1 and TRBJ2-1; checking the TCRdb D call of TRBD1 is not possible without DNA. This CDR3 contains 15 residues. Germline CDR1 and CDR2: DFQATT and SNEGSKA (reference sequence). The CDR3 loop reads CSARRQGARSYEQFF.

This chain joins TRBV10-3 and TRBJ1-4; TCRdb gives TRBD1 as the D gene, but with no DNA this cannot be confirmed. This CDR3 contains 18 residues. Germline values: CDR1 ENHRY, CDR2 SYGVKD. The CDR3 sequence is CAISPRDSQLATNEKLFF.

V and J are TRBV12-3 or TRBV12-4 and TRBJ2-5; TCRdb selects TRBD1, and the lack of DNA leaves this call unchecked. The CDR3 loop spans 14 amino acids. The chain's CDR3 is CASSRGTDQETQYF.

The chain recombines TRBV29-1 with TRBJ1-2; the TCRdb call, TRBD1, lacks DNA for checking. Germline-derived CDR1 and CDR2 are SQVTM and ANQGSEA. This CDR3 is built from 16 residues. The CDR3 reads CSVDLRGQGLNYGYTF.

The chain combines TRBV7-2 with TRBJ2-7; as DNA is missing, the TRBD1 call by TCRdb cannot be tested. The CDR3 has 16 amino acids. CDR1 SGHTA and CDR2 FQGNSA come from the germline V gene. CDR3 region: CASSSDLTGAGYEQYF.

The CDR3 loop reads CASSLGLAGGTGDTQYF. The chain employs TRBV12-3 or TRBV12-4 and TRBJ2-3; TCRdb names TRBD2, which stays unverified in the absence of DNA. The CDR3 length is 17 residues.

CDR3 residues: CASSRPGLVSHEQYF. The gene calls are TRBV4-1 and TRBJ2-7; the D call of TRBD2 rests on TCRdb alone, since no DNA is present to check it. The CDR3 runs 15 residues. The V gene's germline CDR1 is MGHRA and CDR2 YSYEKL.

The V and J genes are TRBV7-2 and TRBJ2-4; the D gene TCRdb calls, TRBD2, cannot be checked with no DNA. Germline CDR1 SGHTA, CDR2 FQGNSA. The CDR3 loop spans 16 amino acids. The CDR3 loop is CASSSDLLAGGNIQYF.

The rearrangement links TRBV27 to TRBJ2-5; TCRdb reports TRBD1, a call that lacks DNA to check it against. Germline V gene data show CDR1 as MNHEY and CDR2 as SMNVEV (reference sequence). This CDR3 is 14 amino acids long. The CDR3 is CASSIGQGRETQYF.

The J gene is TRBJ2-3, the V gene TRBV6-1; no DNA is available, so the TRBD1 call from TCRdb remains unchecked. Germline CDR1 MNHNS, CDR2 SASEGT. The CDR3 loop spans 15 amino acids. CDR3 residues: CASRGRRGGADTQYF.

The chain joins TRBV20-1 to TRBJ2-5; there is no DNA to check the TCRdb D call of TRBD1. The CDR3 spans 13 residues. Germline-derived CDR1 and CDR2 are DFQATT and SNEGSKA (reference sequence). The CDR3 loop is CSAPQGFEETQYF.

This chain uses TRBV11-2 with TRBJ2-1; TCRdb's assignment of TRBD2 cannot be checked, as there is no DNA. CDR3 size: 15 residues. The germline CDR1 and CDR2 sequences are SGHAT and FQNNGV. CDR3 loop: CASSLDTGGSKEQFF.

The genes are TRBV6-2 or TRBV6-3 and TRBJ2-5; without DNA, the TCRdb call of TRBD1 cannot be checked. Germline lookup yields CDR1 MNHEY and CDR2 SVGEGT. The CDR3 sequence is 12 residues long. CDR3 sequence: CASRRQKETQYF.

J is TRBJ2-1 and V is TRBV12-3 or TRBV12-4; without DNA, the TCRdb call of TRBD2 cannot be checked. The CDR3 is made up of 16 amino acids. CDR3 region: CASSWTGGGAYNEQFF.

V and J are TRBV7-3 and TRBJ2-1; TCRdb's assignment of TRBD1 cannot be checked, as there is no DNA. Per germline, CDR1 SGHTA and CDR2 FQGTGA. The length of the CDR3 is 15 residues. CDR3: CASSKYRSPYNEQFF.

The chain combines TRBV5-1 with TRBJ1-5; TCRdb's D call, TRBD1, is unchecked because there is no DNA. This CDR3 has 16 amino acids. Germline V gene lookup returns CDR1 SGHRS and CDR2 YFSETQ. CDR3 region: CASSLAPGTGNQPQHF.

V is TRBV2 and J is TRBJ2-2; lacking DNA, the TRBD1 call made by TCRdb goes unchecked. There are 12 residues in the CDR3. Germline CDR1 reads SNHLY; CDR2 reads FYNNEI. The CDR3 protein is CASTGYTGELFF.